These T cell receptor beta chains were read from a single sample in a study of T cell repertoires in cytomegalovirus infection. One entry per CDR3 protein results from TCRdb running MiXCR on the reads. The table includes 200,000 to 300,000 distinct CDR3 sequences, 6.5% detected once. The specimen was PBMCs. These receptors were obtained from a human donor in good health (CMV status not recorded). Some clones in this sample may be carry-over from other donors' samples. Both conserved end residues are trimmed from each CDR3. D genes are given only for firm matches.

j_gene: TRBJ2-3
d_gene: TRBD1
v_gene: TRBV24-1
CDR3aa: ATSDLGWDRF

j_gene: TRBJ2-7
d_gene: .
v_gene: TRBV27
CDR3aa: ASSVGTRFYEQY

j_gene: TRBJ1-1
d_gene: .
v_gene: TRBV9
CDR3aa: ASSVVVYEAGGEAF

j_gene: TRBJ1-1
d_gene: .
v_gene: TRBV5-4
CDR3aa: ASSLDMNTEAF

j_gene: TRBJ1-2
d_gene: .
v_gene: TRBV29-1
CDR3aa: SVEMGPRGYT

j_gene: TRBJ1-1
d_gene: .
v_gene: TRBV29-1
CDR3aa: SVEYGGAGYTEAF

j_gene: TRBJ2-2
d_gene: .
v_gene: TRBV7-2
CDR3aa: ASSLSRENTGELF

j_gene: TRBJ1-4
d_gene: .
v_gene: TRBV6-1
CDR3aa: ASSRGTPNEKLF

j_gene: TRBJ1-5
d_gene: .
v_gene: TRBV20-1
CDR3aa: SASGSNQPQH

j_gene: TRBJ1-4
d_gene: TRBD1
v_gene: TRBV6-5
CDR3aa: ASSGGQGASNEKLF

j_gene: TRBJ1-4
d_gene: .
v_gene: TRBV7-9
CDR3aa: ASSLEVREKLF

j_gene: TRBJ1-2
d_gene: .
v_gene: TRBV7-2
CDR3aa: ASRLNTARTGYGYT

j_gene: TRBJ1-2
d_gene: .
v_gene: TRBV20-1
CDR3aa: SARKGGRDGYT

j_gene: TRBJ1-1
d_gene: .
v_gene: TRBV18
CDR3aa: ASSPIDRGREAF

j_gene: TRBJ1-6
d_gene: TRBD1
v_gene: TRBV7-2
CDR3aa: ASTRGGGGSPLH

j_gene: TRBJ2-2
d_gene: TRBD2
v_gene: TRBV7-2
CDR3aa: ASSTRLAGNTGELF

j_gene: TRBJ1-2
d_gene: .
v_gene: TRBV5-4
CDR3aa: ASSLTDGLYGYT

j_gene: TRBJ2-7
d_gene: TRBD1
v_gene: TRBV19
CDR3aa: ASSPRTGFYEQY

j_gene: TRBJ1-1
d_gene: .
v_gene: TRBV20-1
CDR3aa: SARDRTEAF

j_gene: TRBJ2-5
d_gene: TRBD1
v_gene: TRBV7-8
CDR3aa: ASSPGQAQETQY

j_gene: TRBJ1-2
d_gene: .
v_gene: TRBV3-1
CDR3aa: ASSQDLRGNNGYT

j_gene: TRBJ2-7
d_gene: TRBD1
v_gene: TRBV7-2
CDR3aa: ASSPGDRGYEQY

j_gene: TRBJ2-1
d_gene: .
v_gene: TRBV20-1
CDR3aa: SARSRGVSYNEQF

j_gene: TRBJ2-2
d_gene: .
v_gene: TRBV28
CDR3aa: ASRTTGNTGELF

j_gene: TRBJ1-1
d_gene: .
v_gene: TRBV28
CDR3aa: ASSPQGAGYTEAF

j_gene: TRBJ2-2
d_gene: TRBD1
v_gene: TRBV6-6
CDR3aa: ASSYNRGAGELF

j_gene: TRBJ1-2
d_gene: .
v_gene: TRBV3-1
CDR3aa: ASSQGNGYYGYT

j_gene: TRBJ1-6
d_gene: TRBD1
v_gene: TRBV20-1
CDR3aa: SARDRGGGSPLH

j_gene: TRBJ2-5
d_gene: .
v_gene: TRBV6-1
CDR3aa: ASIQGLVKETQY

j_gene: TRBJ2-2
d_gene: TRBD1
v_gene: TRBV20-1
CDR3aa: SARPADRGYTGELF

j_gene: TRBJ1-2
d_gene: .
v_gene: TRBV7-2
CDR3aa: ASSPYELLEGYT

j_gene: TRBJ2-1
d_gene: .
v_gene: TRBV2
CDR3aa: ASSGVQRGEQF

j_gene: TRBJ2-1
d_gene: TRBD2
v_gene: TRBV7-8
CDR3aa: ASSFRRSGVSSYNEQF

j_gene: TRBJ2-5
d_gene: TRBD2
v_gene: TRBV2
CDR3aa: ASSGVAGVQETQY

j_gene: TRBJ2-7
d_gene: .
v_gene: TRBV20-1
CDR3aa: SAPGGRNRYEQY

j_gene: TRBJ2-1
d_gene: .
v_gene: TRBV6-4
CDR3aa: ASSEVGAGNEQF

j_gene: TRBJ1-6
d_gene: TRBD1
v_gene: TRBV4-3
CDR3aa: ASSQELGAGGNSPLH

j_gene: TRBJ1-4
d_gene: .
v_gene: TRBV28
CDR3aa: ASNRRTTNEKLF

j_gene: TRBJ2-1
d_gene: .
v_gene: TRBV6-6
CDR3aa: ASSYPTKGPLYNEQF

j_gene: TRBJ1-1
d_gene: TRBD1
v_gene: TRBV7-2
CDR3aa: ASSFGTGFTEAF

j_gene: TRBJ1-4
d_gene: TRBD1
v_gene: TRBV19
CDR3aa: ASSRDRRNEKLF

j_gene: TRBJ1-2
d_gene: TRBD1
v_gene: TRBV11-2
CDR3aa: ASSLDLNRGWYGYT

j_gene: TRBJ2-3
d_gene: .
v_gene: TRBV20-1
CDR3aa: SAHLASTDTQY

j_gene: TRBJ2-3
d_gene: .
v_gene: TRBV5-1
CDR3aa: ASSPLRGDTQY

j_gene: TRBJ2-3
d_gene: .
v_gene: TRBV7-6
CDR3aa: ASSLLAGPSTDTQY

j_gene: TRBJ2-6
d_gene: TRBD1
v_gene: TRBV6-2/TRBV6-3
CDR3aa: ASTPQGASPGANVLT